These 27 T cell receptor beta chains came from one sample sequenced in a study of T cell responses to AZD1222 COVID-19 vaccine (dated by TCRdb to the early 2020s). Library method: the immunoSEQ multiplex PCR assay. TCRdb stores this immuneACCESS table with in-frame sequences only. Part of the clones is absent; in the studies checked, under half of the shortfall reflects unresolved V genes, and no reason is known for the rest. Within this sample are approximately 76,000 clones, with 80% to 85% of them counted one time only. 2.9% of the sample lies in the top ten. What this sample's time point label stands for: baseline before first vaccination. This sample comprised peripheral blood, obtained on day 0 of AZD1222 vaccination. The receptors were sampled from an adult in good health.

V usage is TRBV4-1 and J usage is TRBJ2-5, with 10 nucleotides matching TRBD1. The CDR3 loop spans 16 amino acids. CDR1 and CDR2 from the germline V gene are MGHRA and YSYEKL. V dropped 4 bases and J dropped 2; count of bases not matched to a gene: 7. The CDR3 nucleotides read TGCGCCAGCAGCCTCCCCCGGGACAGGGGACAAGAGACCCAGTACTTC. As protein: CASSLPRDRGQETQYF.

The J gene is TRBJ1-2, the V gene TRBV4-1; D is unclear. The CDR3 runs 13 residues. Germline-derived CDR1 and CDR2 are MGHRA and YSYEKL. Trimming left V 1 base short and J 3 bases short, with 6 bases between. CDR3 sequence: CASSQGTDYGYTF. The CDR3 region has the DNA TGCGCCAGCAGCCAAGGTACGGACTATGGCTACACCTTC.

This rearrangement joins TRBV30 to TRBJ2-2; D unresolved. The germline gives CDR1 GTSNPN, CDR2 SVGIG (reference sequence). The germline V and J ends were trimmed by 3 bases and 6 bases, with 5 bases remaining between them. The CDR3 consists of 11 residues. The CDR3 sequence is CAWRVSGELFF. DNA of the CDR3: TGTGCCTGGAGGGTTTCCGGGGAGCTGTTTTTT.

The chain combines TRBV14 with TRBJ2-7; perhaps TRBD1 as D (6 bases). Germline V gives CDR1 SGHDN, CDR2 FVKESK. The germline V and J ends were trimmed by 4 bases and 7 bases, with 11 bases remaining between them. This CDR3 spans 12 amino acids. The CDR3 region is CASSPQGKEQYF. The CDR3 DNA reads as TGTGCCAGCAGCCCCCAGGGGAAAGAGCAGTACTTC.

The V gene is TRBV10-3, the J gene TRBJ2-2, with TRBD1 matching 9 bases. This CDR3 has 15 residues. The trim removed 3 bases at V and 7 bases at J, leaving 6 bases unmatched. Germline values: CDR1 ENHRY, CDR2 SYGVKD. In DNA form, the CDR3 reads TGTGCCATCAGTGATTGGGACAGGGTTAGCGGGGAGCTGTTTTTT. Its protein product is CAISDWDRVSGELFF.

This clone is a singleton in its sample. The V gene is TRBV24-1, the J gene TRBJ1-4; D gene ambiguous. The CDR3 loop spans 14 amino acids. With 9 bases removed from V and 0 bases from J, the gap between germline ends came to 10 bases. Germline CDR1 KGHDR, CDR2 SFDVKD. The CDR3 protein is CATGIVATNEKLFF. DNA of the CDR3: TGTGCCACCGGTATAGTTGCAACTAATGAAAAACTGTTTTTT.

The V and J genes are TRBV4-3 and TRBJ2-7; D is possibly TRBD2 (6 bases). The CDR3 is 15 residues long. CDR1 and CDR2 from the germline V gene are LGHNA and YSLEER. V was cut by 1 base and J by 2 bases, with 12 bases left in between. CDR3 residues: CASSQARGETYEQYF. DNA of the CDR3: TGCGCCAGCAGCCAAGCTCGCGGGGAAACCTACGAGCAGTACTTC.

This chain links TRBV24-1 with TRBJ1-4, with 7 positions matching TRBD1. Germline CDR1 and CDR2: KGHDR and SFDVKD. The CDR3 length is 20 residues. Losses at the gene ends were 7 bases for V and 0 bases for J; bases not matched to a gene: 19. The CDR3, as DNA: TGTGCCACCAGCCGCCCCCCCCGGAGGCAGGGGGTAACAACTAATGAAAAACTGTTTTTT. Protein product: CATSRPPRRQGVTTNEKLFF.

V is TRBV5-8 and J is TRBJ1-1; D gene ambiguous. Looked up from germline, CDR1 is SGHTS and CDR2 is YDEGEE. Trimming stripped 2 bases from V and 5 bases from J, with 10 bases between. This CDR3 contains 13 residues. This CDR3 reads CASSFLTRTEAFF. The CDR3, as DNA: TGTGCCAGCAGCTTTCTCACTAGGACTGAAGCTTTCTTT. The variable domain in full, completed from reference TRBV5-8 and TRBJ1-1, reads EAGVTQSPTHLIKTRGQQATLRCSPISGHTSVYWYQQALGLGLQFLLWYDEGEERNRGNFPPRFSGRQFPNYSSELNVNALELEDSALYLCASSFLTRTEAFFGQGTRLTVV.

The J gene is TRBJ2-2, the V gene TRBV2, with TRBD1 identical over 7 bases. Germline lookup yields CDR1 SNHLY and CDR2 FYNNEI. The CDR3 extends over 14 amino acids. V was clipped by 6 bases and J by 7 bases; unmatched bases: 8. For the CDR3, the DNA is TGTGCCAGCAGCGTACAGGGGTCCGGCGGGGAGCTGTTTTTT. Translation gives CASSVQGSGGELFF.

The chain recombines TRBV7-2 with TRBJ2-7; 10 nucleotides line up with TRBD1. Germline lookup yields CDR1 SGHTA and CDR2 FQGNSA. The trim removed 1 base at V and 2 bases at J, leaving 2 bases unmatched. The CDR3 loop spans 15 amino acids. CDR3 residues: CASSLEGTGAYEQYF. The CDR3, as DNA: TGTGCCAGCAGCTTAGAGGGGACAGGGGCCTACGAGCAGTACTTC.

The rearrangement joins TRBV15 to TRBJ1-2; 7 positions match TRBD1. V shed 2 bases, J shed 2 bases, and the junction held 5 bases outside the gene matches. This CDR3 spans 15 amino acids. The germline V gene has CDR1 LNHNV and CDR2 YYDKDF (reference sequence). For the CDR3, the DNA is TGTGCCACCAGCAGATTCGGACAGGCGAACTATGGCTACACCTTC. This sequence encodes CATSRFGQANYGYTF. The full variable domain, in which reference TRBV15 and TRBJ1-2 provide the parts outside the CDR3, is DAMVIQNPRYQVTQFGKPVTLSCSQTLNHNVMYWYQQKSSQAPKLLFHYYDKDFNNEADTPDNFQSRRPNTSFCFLDIRSPGLGDTAMYLCATSRFGQANYGYTFGSGTRLTVV.

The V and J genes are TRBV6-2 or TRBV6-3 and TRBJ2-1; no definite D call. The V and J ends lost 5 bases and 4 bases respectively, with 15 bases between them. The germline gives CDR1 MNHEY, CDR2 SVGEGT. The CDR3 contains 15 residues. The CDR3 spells CASSPHREVYNEQFF. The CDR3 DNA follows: TGTGCCAGCAGTCCACACCGAGAGGTGTACAATGAGCAGTTCTTC.

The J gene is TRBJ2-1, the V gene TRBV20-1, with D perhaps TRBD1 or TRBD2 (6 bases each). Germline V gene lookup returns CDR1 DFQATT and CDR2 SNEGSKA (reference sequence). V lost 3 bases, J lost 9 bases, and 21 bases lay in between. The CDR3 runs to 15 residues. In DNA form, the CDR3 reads TGCAGTGCTAGTATTTTTACGGGGGCGGATCCTGAGCAGTTCTTC. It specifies CSASIFTGADPEQFF.

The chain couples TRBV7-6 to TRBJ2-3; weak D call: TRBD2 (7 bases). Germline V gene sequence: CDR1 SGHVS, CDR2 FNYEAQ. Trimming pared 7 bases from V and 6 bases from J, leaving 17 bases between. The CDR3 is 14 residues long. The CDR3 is CASTTGAGRDTQYF. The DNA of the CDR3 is TGTGCCAGCACTACGGGGGCCGGGAGGGATACGCAGTATTTT.

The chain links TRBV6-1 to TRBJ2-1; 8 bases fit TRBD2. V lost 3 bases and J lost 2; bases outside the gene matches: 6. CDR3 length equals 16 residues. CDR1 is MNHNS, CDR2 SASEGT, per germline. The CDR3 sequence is CASSERGGRTYNEQFF. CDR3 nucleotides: TGTGCCAGCAGTGAGAGGGGCGGGAGGACCTACAATGAGCAGTTCTTC.

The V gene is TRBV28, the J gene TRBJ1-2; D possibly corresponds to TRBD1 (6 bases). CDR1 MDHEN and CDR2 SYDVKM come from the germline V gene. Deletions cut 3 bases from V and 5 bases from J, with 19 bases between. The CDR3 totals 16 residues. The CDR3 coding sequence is TGTGCCAGCAGTTTTTACCACCGGGGGCAGGGGTATGGCTACACCTTC. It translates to CASSFYHRGQGYGYTF.

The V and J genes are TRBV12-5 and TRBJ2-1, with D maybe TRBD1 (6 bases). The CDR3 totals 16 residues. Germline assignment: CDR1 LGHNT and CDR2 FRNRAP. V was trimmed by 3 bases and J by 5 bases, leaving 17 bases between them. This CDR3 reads CASGLRVSDRNNEQFF. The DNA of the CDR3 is TGTGCTAGTGGTTTACGGGTGTCGGACAGAAACAATGAGCAGTTCTTC.

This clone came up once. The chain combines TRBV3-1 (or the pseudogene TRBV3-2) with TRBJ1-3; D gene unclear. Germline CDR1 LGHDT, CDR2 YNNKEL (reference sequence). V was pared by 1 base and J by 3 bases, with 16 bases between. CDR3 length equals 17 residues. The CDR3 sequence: CASSQGGRPSGGNTIYF. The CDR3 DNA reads TGTGCCAGCAGCCAAGGCGGGAGGCCCTCTGGTGGAAACACCATATATTTT.

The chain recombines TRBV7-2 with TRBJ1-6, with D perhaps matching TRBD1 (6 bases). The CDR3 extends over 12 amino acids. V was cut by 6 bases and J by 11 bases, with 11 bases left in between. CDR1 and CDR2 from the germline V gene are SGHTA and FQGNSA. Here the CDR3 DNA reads TGTGCCAGCAGTAGAGGGGGAACACCCCTCCACTTT. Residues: CASSRGGTPLHF.

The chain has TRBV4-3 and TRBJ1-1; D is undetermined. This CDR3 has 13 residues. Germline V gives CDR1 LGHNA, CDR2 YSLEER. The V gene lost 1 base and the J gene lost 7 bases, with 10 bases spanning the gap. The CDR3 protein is CASSQVSGNEAFF. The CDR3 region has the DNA TGCGCCAGCAGCCAAGTCTCCGGGAATGAAGCTTTCTTT.

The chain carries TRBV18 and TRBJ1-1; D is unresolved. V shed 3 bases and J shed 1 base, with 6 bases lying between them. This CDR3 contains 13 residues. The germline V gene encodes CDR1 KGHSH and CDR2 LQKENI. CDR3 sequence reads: CASSPRRNTEAFF. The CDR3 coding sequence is TGTGCCAGCTCACCTCGACGGAACACTGAAGCTTTCTTT.

This chain's CDR3 is CASSIDGRRQQFF. CDR3 DNA: TGTGCCAGTAGTATAGACGGGAGGAGGCAGCAGTTCTTC. The chain carries TRBV19 and TRBJ2-1; 7 bases map to TRBD2. Germline-derived CDR1 and CDR2 are LNHDA and SQIVND (reference sequence). Trimming at V came to 0 bases and at J to 11 bases, leaving 4 bases not matched to a gene. This CDR3 spans 13 amino acids.

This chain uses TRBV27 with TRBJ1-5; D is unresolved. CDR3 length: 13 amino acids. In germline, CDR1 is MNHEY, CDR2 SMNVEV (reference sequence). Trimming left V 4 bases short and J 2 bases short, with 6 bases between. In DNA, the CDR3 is TGTGCCAGCAGTTGGGATCGCAATCAGCCCCAGCATTTT. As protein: CASSWDRNQPQHF.

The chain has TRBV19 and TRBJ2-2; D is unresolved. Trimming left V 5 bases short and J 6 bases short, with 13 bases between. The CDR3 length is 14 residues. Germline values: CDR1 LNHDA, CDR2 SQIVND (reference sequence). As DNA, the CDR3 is TGTGCCAGTAGTGTGCAGGCCCCGGCCGGGGAGCTGTTTTTT. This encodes CASSVQAPAGELFF.

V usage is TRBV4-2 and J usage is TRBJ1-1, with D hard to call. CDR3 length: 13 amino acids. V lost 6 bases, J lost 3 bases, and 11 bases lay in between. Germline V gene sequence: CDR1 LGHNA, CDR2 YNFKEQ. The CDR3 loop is CASSSEIDTEAFF. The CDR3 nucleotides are TGTGCCAGCAGTAGTGAGATTGACACTGAAGCTTTCTTT.

CDR3 in amino acids: CASSLRQGGGEQYF. DNA of the CDR3: TGTGCCAGCAGTTTACGACAGGGAGGAGGCGAGCAGTACTTC. The rearrangement links TRBV28 to TRBJ2-7; maybe TRBD1 (7 bases). CDR3 length: 14 amino acids. V lost 2 bases, J lost 6 bases, and 14 bases lay in between. The germline CDR1 and CDR2 sequences are MDHEN and SYDVKM.